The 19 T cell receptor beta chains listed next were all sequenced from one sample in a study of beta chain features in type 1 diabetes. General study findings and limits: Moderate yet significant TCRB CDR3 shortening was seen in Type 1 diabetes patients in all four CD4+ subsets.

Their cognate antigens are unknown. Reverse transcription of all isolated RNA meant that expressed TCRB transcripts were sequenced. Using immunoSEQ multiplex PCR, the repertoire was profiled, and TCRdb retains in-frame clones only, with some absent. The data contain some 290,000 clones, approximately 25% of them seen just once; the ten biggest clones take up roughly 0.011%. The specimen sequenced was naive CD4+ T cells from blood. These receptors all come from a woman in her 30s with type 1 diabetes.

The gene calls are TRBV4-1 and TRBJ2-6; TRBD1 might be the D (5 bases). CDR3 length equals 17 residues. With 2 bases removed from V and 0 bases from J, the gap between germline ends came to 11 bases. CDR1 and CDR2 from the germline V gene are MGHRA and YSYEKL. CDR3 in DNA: TGCGCCAGCAGCCAACCGTACAGGAGCTCTGGGGCCAACGTCCTGACTTTC. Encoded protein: CASSQPYRSSGANVLTF.

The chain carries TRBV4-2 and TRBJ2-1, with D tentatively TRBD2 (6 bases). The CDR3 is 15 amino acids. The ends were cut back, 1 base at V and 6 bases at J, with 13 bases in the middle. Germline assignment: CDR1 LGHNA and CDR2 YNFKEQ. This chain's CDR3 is CASSQVGGTVNEQFF. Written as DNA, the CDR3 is TGTGCCAGCAGCCAAGTAGGAGGGACGGTCAATGAGCAGTTCTTC.

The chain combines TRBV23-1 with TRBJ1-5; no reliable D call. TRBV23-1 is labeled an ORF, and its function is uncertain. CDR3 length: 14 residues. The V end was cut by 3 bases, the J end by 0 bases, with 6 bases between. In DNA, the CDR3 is TGCGCCAGCAGTCAGGGAGATAGCAATCAGCCCCAGCATTTT. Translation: CASSQGDSNQPQHF.

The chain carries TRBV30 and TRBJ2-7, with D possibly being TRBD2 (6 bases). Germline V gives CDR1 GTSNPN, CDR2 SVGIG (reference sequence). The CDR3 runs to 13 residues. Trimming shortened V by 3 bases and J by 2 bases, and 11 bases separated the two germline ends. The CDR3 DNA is TGTGCCTGGAGCCTGGCGGGGCCCTACGAGCAGTACTTC. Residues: CAWSLAGPYEQYF. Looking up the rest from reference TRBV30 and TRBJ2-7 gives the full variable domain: SQTIHQWPATLVQPVGSPLSLECTVEGTSNPNLYWYRQAAGRGLQLLFYSVGIGQISSEVPQNLSASRPQDRQFILSSKKLLLSDSGFYLCAWSLAGPYEQYFGPGTRLTVT.

The CDR3 DNA is TGTGCCTGGATGACAGGGGCCAACTATGGCTACACCTTC. It is translated as CAWMTGANYGYTF. This chain uses TRBV30 with TRBJ1-2; TRBD1 agrees at 8 bases. Germline-derived CDR1 and CDR2 are GTSNPN and SVGIG (reference sequence). After removal of 4 bases from V and 2 bases from J, the junction contained 3 bases not matched to a gene. The CDR3 is 13 amino acids.

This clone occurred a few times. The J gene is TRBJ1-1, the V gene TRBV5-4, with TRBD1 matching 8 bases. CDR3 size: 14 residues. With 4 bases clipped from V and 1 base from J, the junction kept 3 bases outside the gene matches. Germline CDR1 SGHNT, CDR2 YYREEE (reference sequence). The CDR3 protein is CASSPGQGNTEAFF. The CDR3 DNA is TGTGCCAGCAGCCCCGGACAGGGGAACACTGAAGCTTTCTTT.

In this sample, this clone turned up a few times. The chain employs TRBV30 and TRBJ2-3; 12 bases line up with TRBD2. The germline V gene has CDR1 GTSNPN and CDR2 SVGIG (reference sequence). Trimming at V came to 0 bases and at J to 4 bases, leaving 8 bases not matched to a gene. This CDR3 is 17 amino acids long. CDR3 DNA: TGTGCCTGGAGTGTACATCGGACTAGCGGGACGGCAGATACGCAGTATTTT. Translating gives CAWSVHRTSGTADTQYF.

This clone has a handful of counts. CDR3 residues: CASSSTSGGRQFF. The CDR3 bases are TGCGCCAGCAGCTCCACTTCAGGGGGCAGGCAGTTCTTC. The V gene is TRBV5-1, the J gene TRBJ2-1, with 8 nucleotides matching TRBD1. V shed 3 bases, J shed 12 bases, and the junction held 8 bases outside the gene matches. Looked up from germline, CDR1 is SGHRS and CDR2 is YFSETQ. The CDR3 has 13 residues.

The CDR3 sequence is CSVGGTSAFYEQYF. The CDR3 region has the DNA TGCAGCGTGGGGGGGACTAGCGCTTTCTACGAGCAGTACTTC. J is TRBJ2-7 and V is TRBV29-1; 10 bases are shared with TRBD2. The CDR3 is 14 residues long. CDR1 and CDR2 from the germline V gene are SQVTM and ANQGSEA. J gave up 3 bases and V 6 bases, and 8 bases lay outside the gene matches.

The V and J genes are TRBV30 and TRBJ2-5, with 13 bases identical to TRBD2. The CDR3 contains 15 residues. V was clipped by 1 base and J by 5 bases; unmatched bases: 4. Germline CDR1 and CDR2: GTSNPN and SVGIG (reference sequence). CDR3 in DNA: TGTGCCTGGAGTGGGGGACTAGCGGGAAAGGAGACCCAGTACTTC. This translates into CAWSGGLAGKETQYF.

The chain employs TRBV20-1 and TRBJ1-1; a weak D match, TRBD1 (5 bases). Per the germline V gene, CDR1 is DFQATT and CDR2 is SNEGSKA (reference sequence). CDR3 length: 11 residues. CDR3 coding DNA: TGCAGCGCAGGGAAGGGGACTGAAGCTTTCTTT. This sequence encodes CSAGKGTEAFF.

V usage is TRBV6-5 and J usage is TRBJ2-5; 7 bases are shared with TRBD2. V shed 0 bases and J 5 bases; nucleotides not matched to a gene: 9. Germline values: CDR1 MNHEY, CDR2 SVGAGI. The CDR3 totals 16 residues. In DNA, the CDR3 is TGTGCCAGCAGTTACTCGGGTGGCGGGAGAGGTGAGACCCAGTACTTC. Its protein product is CASSYSGGGRGETQYF.

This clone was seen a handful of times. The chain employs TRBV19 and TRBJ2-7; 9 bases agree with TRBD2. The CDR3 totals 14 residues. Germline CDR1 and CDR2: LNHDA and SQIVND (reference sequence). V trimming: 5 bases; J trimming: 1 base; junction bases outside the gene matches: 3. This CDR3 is CASSVSGRSYEQYF. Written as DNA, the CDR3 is TGTGCCAGTAGTGTAAGCGGGAGGTCCTACGAGCAGTACTTC.

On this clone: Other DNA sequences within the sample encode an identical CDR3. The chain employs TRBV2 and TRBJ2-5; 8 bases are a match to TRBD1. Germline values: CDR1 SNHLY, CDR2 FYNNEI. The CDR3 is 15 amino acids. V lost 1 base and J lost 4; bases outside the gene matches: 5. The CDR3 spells CASSEVQGAGETQYF. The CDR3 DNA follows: TGTGCCAGCAGTGAAGTCCAGGGGGCCGGAGAGACCCAGTACTTC. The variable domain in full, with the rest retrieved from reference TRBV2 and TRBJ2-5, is EPEVTQTPSHQVTQMGQEVILRCVPISNHLYFYWYRQILGQKVEFLVSFYNNEISEKSEIFDDQFSVERPDGSNFTLKIRSTKLEDSAMYFCASSEVQGAGETQYFGPGTRLLVL.

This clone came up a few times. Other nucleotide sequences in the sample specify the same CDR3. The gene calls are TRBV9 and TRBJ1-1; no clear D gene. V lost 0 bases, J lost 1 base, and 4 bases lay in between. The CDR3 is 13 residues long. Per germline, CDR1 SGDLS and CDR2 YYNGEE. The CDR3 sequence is CASSVAGNTEAFF. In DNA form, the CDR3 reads TGTGCCAGCAGCGTAGCCGGGAACACTGAAGCTTTCTTT.

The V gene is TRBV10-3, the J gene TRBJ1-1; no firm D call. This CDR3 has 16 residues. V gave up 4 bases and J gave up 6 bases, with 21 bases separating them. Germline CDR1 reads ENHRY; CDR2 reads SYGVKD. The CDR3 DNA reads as TGTGCCATCAGTGTAAGGCAGGCAGGTGAGATACCTGAAGCTTTCTTT. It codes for CAISVRQAGEIPEAFF.

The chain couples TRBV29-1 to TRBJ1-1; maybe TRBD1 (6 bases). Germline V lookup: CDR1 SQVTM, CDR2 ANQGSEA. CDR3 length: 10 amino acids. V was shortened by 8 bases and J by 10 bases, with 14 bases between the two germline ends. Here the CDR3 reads CSHGGGSAFF. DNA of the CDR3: TGCAGCCATGGGGGGGGCTCAGCTTTCTTT.

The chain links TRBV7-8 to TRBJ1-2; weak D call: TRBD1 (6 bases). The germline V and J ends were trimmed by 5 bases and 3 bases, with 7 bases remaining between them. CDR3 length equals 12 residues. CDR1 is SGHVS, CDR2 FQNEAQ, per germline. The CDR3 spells CASSAGDYGYTF. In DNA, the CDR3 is TGTGCCAGCAGCGCAGGGGACTATGGCTACACCTTC.

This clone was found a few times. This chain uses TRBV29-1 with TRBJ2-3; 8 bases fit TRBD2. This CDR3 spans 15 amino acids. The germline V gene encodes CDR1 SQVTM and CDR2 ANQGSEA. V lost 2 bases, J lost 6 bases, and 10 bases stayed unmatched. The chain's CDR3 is CSVEQREKRLDTQYF. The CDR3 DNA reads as TGCAGCGTTGAACAGCGGGAGAAGAGGTTGGATACGCAGTATTTT.